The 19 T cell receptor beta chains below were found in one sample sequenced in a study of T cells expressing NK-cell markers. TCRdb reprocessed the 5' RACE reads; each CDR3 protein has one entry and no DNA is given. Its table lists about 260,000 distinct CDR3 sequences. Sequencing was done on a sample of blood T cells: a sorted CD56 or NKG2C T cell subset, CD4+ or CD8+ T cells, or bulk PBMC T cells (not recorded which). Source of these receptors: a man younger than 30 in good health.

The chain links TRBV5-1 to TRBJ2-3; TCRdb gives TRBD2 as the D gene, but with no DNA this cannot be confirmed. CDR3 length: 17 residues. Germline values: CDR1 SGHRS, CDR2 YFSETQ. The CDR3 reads CASSFKRLAGDPDTQYF.

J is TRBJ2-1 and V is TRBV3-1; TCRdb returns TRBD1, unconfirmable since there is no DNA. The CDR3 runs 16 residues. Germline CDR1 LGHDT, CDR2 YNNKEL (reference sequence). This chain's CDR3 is CASSQDLGQGGNEQFF.

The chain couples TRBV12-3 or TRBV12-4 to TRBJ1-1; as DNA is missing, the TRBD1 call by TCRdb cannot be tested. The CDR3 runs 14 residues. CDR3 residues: CASSTAGGNTEAFF.

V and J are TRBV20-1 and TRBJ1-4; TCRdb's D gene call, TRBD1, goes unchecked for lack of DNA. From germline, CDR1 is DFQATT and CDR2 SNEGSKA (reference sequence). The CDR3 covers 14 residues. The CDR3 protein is CSAPRRQGSEKLFF.

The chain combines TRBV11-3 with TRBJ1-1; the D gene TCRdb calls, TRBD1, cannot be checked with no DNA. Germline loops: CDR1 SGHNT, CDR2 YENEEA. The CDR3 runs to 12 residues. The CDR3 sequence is CASSLDRDEAFF.

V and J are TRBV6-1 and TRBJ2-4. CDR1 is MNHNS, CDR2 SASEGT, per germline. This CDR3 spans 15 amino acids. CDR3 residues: CASSNSLTAKNIQYF.

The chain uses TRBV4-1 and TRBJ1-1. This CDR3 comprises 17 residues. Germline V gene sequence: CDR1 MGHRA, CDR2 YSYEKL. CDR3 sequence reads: CASSQPSSWWTDTEAFF.

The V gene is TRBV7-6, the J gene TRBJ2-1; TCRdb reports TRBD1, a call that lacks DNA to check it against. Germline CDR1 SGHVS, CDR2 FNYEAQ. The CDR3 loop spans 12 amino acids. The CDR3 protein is CASSRVWDEQFF. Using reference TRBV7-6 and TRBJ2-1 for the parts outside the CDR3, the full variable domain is GAGVSQSPRYKVTKRGQDVALRCDPISGHVSLYWYRQALGQGPEFLTYFNYEAQQDKSGLPNDRFSAERPEGSISTLTIQRTEQRDSAMYRCASSRVWDEQFFGPGTRLTVL.

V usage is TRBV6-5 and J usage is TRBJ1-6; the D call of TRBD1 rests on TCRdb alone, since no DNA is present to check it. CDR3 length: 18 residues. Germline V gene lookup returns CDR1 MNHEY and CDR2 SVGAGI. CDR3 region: CASSYTIQGQANISPLHF.

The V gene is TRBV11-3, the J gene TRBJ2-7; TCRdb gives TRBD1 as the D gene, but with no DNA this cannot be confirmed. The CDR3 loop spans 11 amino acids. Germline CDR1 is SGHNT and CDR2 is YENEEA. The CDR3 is CASSLEGTGSF.

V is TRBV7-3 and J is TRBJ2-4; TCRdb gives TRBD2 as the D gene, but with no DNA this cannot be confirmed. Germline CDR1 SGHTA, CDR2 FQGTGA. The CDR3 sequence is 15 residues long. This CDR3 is CASSPGGPMENIQYF.

CDR3 in amino acids: CASSYSGSSYNEQFF. The rearrangement joins TRBV12-3 or TRBV12-4 to TRBJ2-1. The length of the CDR3 is 15 residues.

The CDR3: CASSALALGNEQFF. The chain links TRBV7-9 to TRBJ2-1; TCRdb returns TRBD2, unconfirmable since there is no DNA. The CDR3 has 14 residues. CDR1 is SEHNR, CDR2 FQNEAQ, per germline (reference sequence).

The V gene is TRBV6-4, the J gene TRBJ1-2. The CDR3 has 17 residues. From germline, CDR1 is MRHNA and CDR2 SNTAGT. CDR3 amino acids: CASSEQPNSPGIYGYTF.

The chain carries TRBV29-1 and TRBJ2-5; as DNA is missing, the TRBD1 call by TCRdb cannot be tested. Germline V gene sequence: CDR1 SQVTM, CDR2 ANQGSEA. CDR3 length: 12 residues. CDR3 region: CSVDGTGGNQYF.

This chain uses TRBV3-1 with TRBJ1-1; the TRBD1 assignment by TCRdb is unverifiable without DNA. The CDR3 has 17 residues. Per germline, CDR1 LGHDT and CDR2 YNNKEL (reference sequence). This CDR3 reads CASSQVRMGGGNTEAFF.

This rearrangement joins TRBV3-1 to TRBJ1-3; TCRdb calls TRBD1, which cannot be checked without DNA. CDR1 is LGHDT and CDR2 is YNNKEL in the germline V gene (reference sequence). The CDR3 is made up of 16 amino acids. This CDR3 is CASSQQGALSGNTIYF.

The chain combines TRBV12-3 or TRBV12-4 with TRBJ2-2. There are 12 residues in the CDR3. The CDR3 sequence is CASIETTGELFF.

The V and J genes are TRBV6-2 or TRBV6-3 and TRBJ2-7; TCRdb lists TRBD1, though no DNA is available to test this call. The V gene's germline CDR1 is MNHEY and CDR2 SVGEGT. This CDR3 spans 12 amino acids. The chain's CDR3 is CAIGDDIYEQYF.